This passage covers 26 T cell receptor beta chains from one sample sequenced in a study of T cell responses to AZD1222 COVID-19 vaccine. The assay was immunoSEQ multiplex PCR, and TCRdb's table has in-frame clones only and misses some. The profile shows about 140,000 clones, 70% to 90% of them singletons. The sequencing here drew on peripheral blood, taken on day 0 of AZD1222 vaccination. These receptors came from an adult in good health.

This clone appeared a few times. V gene TRBV28 combines with J gene TRBJ2-5, with 7 bases that match TRBD2. The length of the CDR3 is 14 residues. CDR1 is MDHEN and CDR2 is SYDVKM in the germline V gene. V trimming: 3 bases; J trimming: 4 bases; junction bases outside the gene matches: 5. The CDR3, as DNA: TGTGCCAGCAGTTTTAGGGGCGGGGGAGAGACCCAGTACTTC. It translates to CASSFRGGGETQYF.

The rearrangement uses TRBV7-9 and TRBJ1-4; tentative D call: TRBD1 (5 bases). Between the trimmed V and J ends, which lost 5 bases and 5 bases, there was a span of 15 bases. Germline V gives CDR1 SEHNR, CDR2 FQNEAQ (reference sequence). CDR3 length: 15 residues. CDR3 DNA: TGTGCCAGCAGCGGGGGGACGGGAGTCAATGAAAAACTGTTTTTT. Translation gives CASSGGTGVNEKLFF.

The rearrangement links TRBV5-6 to TRBJ1-1, with D hard to call. CDR1 and CDR2 from the germline V gene are SGHDT and YYEEEE. The CDR3 spans 14 residues. The ends were cut back, 6 bases at V and 1 base at J, with 13 bases in the middle. In DNA, the CDR3 is TGTGCCAGCACCTTCCTTACAGAGAACACTGAAGCTTTCTTT. It translates to CASTFLTENTEAFF.

This clone was recorded once. This chain links TRBV19 with TRBJ2-1, with TRBD2 matching 11 bases. Germline CDR1 LNHDA, CDR2 SQIVND (reference sequence). The length of the CDR3 is 15 residues. V dropped 6 bases and J dropped 8; count of bases not matched to a gene: 9. This chain's CDR3 is CASSLSGRGSDEQFF. CDR3 sequence (DNA): TGTGCCAGTAGCCTTAGCGGGAGGGGTAGTGATGAGCAGTTCTTC.

The chain joins TRBV7-2 to TRBJ2-7, with D possibly being TRBD2 (6 bases). V shed 1 base and J shed 2 bases, with 15 bases lying between them. CDR3 size: 16 residues. Germline V gene lookup returns CDR1 SGHTA and CDR2 FQGNSA. The CDR3 DNA reads TGTGCCAGCAGCTTAGGGGGGACTCTAGACACCTACGAGCAGTACTTC. This encodes CASSLGGTLDTYEQYF.

This clone has a handful of counts. The chain recombines TRBV19 with TRBJ1-4, with D perhaps TRBD1 (5 bases). The germline V gene has CDR1 LNHDA and CDR2 SQIVND (reference sequence). The V and J ends lost 8 bases and 8 bases respectively, with 9 bases between them. The CDR3 is 11 residues long. The CDR3 sequence is CASGGEEKLFF. As DNA, the CDR3 is TGTGCCAGTGGAGGGGAGGAAAAACTGTTTTTT.

The chain uses TRBV7-2 and TRBJ2-7, with 7 bases lining up with TRBD2. Germline V gives CDR1 SGHTA, CDR2 FQGNSA. The CDR3 is 15 residues long. V lost 1 base, J lost 3 bases, and 6 bases stayed unmatched. The CDR3 bases are TGTGCCAGCAGCTTAGATCTAGCGGTCGTCTACGAGCAGTACTTC. Residues: CASSLDLAVVYEQYF. The whole variable domain, filled in from reference TRBV7-2 and TRBJ2-7, reads GAGVSQSPSNKVTEKGKDVELRCDPISGHTALYWYRQSLGQGLEFLIYFQGNSAPDKSGLPSDRFSAERTGGSVSTLTIQRTQQEDSAVYLCASSLDLAVVYEQYFGPGTRLTVT.

This clone was counted once. The chain combines TRBV19 with TRBJ1-1, with D unclear. The CDR3 runs to 12 residues. Trimming pared 4 bases from V and 2 bases from J, leaving 5 bases between. From germline, CDR1 is LNHDA and CDR2 SQIVND (reference sequence). CDR3 nucleotide sequence: TGTGCCAGTAGTACGTATAACACTGAAGCTTTCTTT. Protein: CASSTYNTEAFF.

V gene TRBV6-5 combines with J gene TRBJ2-2, with TRBD2 as a possible D gene (6 bases). CDR1 is MNHEY, CDR2 SVGAGI, per germline. V was cut by 0 bases and J by 5 bases, with 13 bases left in between. The CDR3 is 16 residues long. The CDR3 region is CASSYSGRSLTGELFF. CDR3 bases: TGTGCCAGCAGTTACTCAGGGAGGTCATTAACCGGGGAGCTGTTTTTT.

The chain is built from TRBV29-1 and TRBJ1-2, with D hard to call. From germline, CDR1 is SQVTM and CDR2 ANQGSEA. V was pared by 7 bases and J by 6 bases, with 15 bases between. The CDR3 consists of 12 residues. The CDR3 bases are TGCAGCGGGAACAGTGGCCTGGATGGCTACACCTTC. Translated: CSGNSGLDGYTF.

J is TRBJ1-1 and V is TRBV7-3; no firm D call. Germline V gene lookup returns CDR1 SGHTA and CDR2 FQGTGA. The CDR3 contains 15 residues. Trimming took off 6 bases at V and 4 bases at J, with 18 bases between the two ends. The CDR3, as DNA: TGTGCCAGCAGTGAACGGGAGGGAAGTTTCACTGAAGCTTTCTTT. Its protein is CASSEREGSFTEAFF. Variable domain in full (rest from reference TRBV7-3 and TRBJ1-1): GAGVSQTPSNKVTEKGKYVELRCDPISGHTALYWYRQSLGQGPEFLIYFQGTGAADDSGLPNDRFFAVRPEGSVSTLKIQRTERGDSAVYLCASSEREGSFTEAFFGQGTRLTVV.

The chain has TRBV28 and TRBJ1-5; no clear D. CDR3 length equals 15 residues. Germline CDR1 MDHEN, CDR2 SYDVKM. V lost 4 bases and J lost 1, with 11 bases in between. The CDR3 coding sequence is TGTGCCAGCAGTTCCTTGACTGGAAGCAATCAGCCCCAGCATTTT. Translation gives CASSSLTGSNQPQHF. The entire variable domain, with the rest obtained from reference TRBV28 and TRBJ1-5, is as follows: DVKVTQSSRYLVKRTGEKVFLECVQDMDHENMFWYRQDPGLGLRLIYFSYDVKMKEKGDIPEGYSVSREKKERFSLILESASTNQTSMYLCASSSLTGSNQPQHFGDGTRLSIL.

The chain couples TRBV9 to TRBJ1-3; TRBD1 is a possible D gene (6 bases). This CDR3 comprises 16 residues. V lost 5 bases to trimming and J lost 0 bases, with 15 bases between them. The germline CDR1 and CDR2 sequences are SGDLS and YYNGEE. The CDR3 is CASRGYTGTSGNTIYF. The CDR3 coding sequence is TGTGCCAGCAGGGGTTACACAGGGACCTCTGGAAACACCATATATTTT.

The chain uses TRBV12-3 or TRBV12-4 and TRBJ1-6, with a weak D call TRBD1 (6 bases). The CDR3 spans 13 residues. Trimming shortened V by 2 bases and J by 16 bases, and 15 bases separated the two germline ends. The chain's CDR3 is CASSLLGTNVLHF. The DNA of the CDR3 is TGTGCCAGCAGTTTACTCGGGACAAACGTACTCCACTTT.

This clone was seen only a few times. The rearrangement joins TRBV4-2 to TRBJ2-2, with 8 positions matching TRBD1. Germline CDR1 LGHNA, CDR2 YNFKEQ. This CDR3 has 15 amino acids. The trim removed 3 bases at V and 3 bases at J, leaving 3 bases unmatched. The CDR3 region has the DNA TGTGCCAGCAGCCACCTACAGGGGGACACCGGGGAGCTGTTTTTT. It encodes CASSHLQGDTGELFF.

The genes are TRBV5-4 and TRBJ1-1; D is ambiguous. The V gene's germline CDR1 is SGHNT and CDR2 YYREEE (reference sequence). The CDR3 has 14 amino acids. Trimming took 4 bases from V and 0 from J, leaving 10 bases between them. Here the CDR3 DNA reads TGTGCCAGCAGCCTACCCCCACTGAACACTGAAGCTTTCTTT. This sequence encodes CASSLPPLNTEAFF.

The chain links TRBV13 to TRBJ2-1; possible D gene TRBD2, 6 bases. Germline lookup yields CDR1 PRHDT and CDR2 FYEKMQ (reference sequence). This CDR3 is built from 16 residues. The ends were cut back, 1 base at V and 7 bases at J, with 17 bases in the middle. The CDR3: CASSLVLASVVNEQFF. CDR3 in DNA: TGTGCCAGCAGCTTAGTCCTAGCGTCGGTCGTAAATGAGCAGTTCTTC. Complete variable domain (other parts from reference TRBV13 and TRBJ2-1): AAGVIQSPRHLIKEKRETATLKCYPIPRHDTVYWYQQGPGQDPQFLISFYEKMQSDKGSIPDRFSAQQFSDYHSELNMSSLELGDSALYFCASSLVLASVVNEQFFGPGTRLTVL.

CDR3 residues: CASSYEGGGAFETQYF. DNA for the CDR3: TGTGCCAGCAGTTACGAAGGCGGGGGGGCTTTCGAGACCCAGTACTTC. The chain is built from TRBV6-2 or TRBV6-3 and TRBJ2-5, with 9 bases aligning to TRBD2. This CDR3 comprises 16 residues. Looked up from germline, CDR1 is MNHEY and CDR2 is SVGEGT. V was pared by 2 bases and J by 5 bases, with 9 bases of the junction left unmatched.

The chain couples TRBV6-1 to TRBJ1-5; D is perhaps TRBD1 (6 bases). The V end was cut by 4 bases, the J end by 0 bases, with 19 bases between. This CDR3 comprises 18 residues. Germline values: CDR1 MNHNS, CDR2 SASEGT. The DNA of the CDR3 is TGTGCCAGCAGTGCCTGGGTTAGGACAGAATATAGCAATCAGCCCCAGCATTTT. As protein: CASSAWVRTEYSNQPQHF.

The V gene is TRBV5-5, the J gene TRBJ2-3; weak D call: TRBD2 (6 bases). V lost 4 bases to trimming and J lost 3 bases, with 21 bases between them. The CDR3 has 17 residues. CDR1 and CDR2 (germline): SGHKS, YYEKEE (reference sequence). The DNA of the CDR3 is TGTGCCAGCAGCGATCGGTGGGGGGATCAGGTTACAGATACGCAGTATTTT. Translation: CASSDRWGDQVTDTQYF.

The rearrangement links TRBV7-3 to TRBJ1-2; possibly TRBD1 for D (6 bases). Germline lookup yields CDR1 SGHTA and CDR2 FQGTGA. V was trimmed by 3 bases and J by 0 bases, leaving 11 bases between them. The CDR3 has 15 amino acids. The CDR3 loop reads CASSFLDRTNYGYTF. The CDR3 coding sequence is TGTGCCAGCAGCTTCCTGGACAGAACTAACTATGGCTACACCTTC.

The V call is TRBV6-1, the J call TRBJ2-1; TRBD1 or TRBD2 may be the D gene (6 bases each). The CDR3 is 15 amino acids. Germline-derived CDR1 and CDR2 are MNHNS and SASEGT. V lost 3 bases and J lost 2, with 11 bases in between. This CDR3 reads CASSDEGGTYNEQFF. In nucleotides, the CDR3 is TGTGCCAGCAGTGACGAGGGGGGAACCTACAATGAGCAGTTCTTC.

The chain combines TRBV19 with TRBJ1-2; D ambiguous. V was shortened by 8 bases and J by 4 bases, with 14 bases between the two germline ends. Germline lookup yields CDR1 LNHDA and CDR2 SQIVND (reference sequence). The CDR3 runs 13 residues. In DNA form, the CDR3 reads TGTGCCAGTTTGTCGGCAGACCTCTATGGCTACACCTTC. Encoded protein: CASLSADLYGYTF. Based on the CDR3 plus reference TRBV19 and TRBJ1-2, the full variable domain is DGGITQSPKYLFRKEGQNVTLSCEQNLNHDAMYWYRQDPGQGLRLIYYSQIVNDFQKGDIAEGYSVSREKKESFPLTVTSAQKNPTAFYLCASLSADLYGYTFGSGTRLTVV.

The rearrangement joins TRBV10-1 to TRBJ1-2; D gene uncertain. This CDR3 is built from 15 residues. Germline V CDR1 and CDR2: WNHNN, SYGVQD (reference sequence). V was shortened by 4 bases and J by 0 bases, with 12 bases between the two germline ends. The CDR3 DNA follows: TGCGCCAGCAGTGGAATCAGAAGAGCTAACTATGGCTACACCTTC. This sequence encodes CASSGIRRANYGYTF.

This chain joins TRBV28 and TRBJ1-1, with D uncertain. V dropped 2 bases and J dropped 1 base, with 5 bases sitting between them. This CDR3 spans 13 amino acids. CDR1 and CDR2 from the germline V gene are MDHEN and SYDVKM. The CDR3 region is CASSLGGNTEAFF. CDR3 nucleotide sequence: TGTGCCAGCAGTTTAGGCGGGAACACTGAAGCTTTCTTT. The whole variable domain, remainder taken from reference TRBV28 and TRBJ1-1, is DVKVTQSSRYLVKRTGEKVFLECVQDMDHENMFWYRQDPGLGLRLIYFSYDVKMKEKGDIPEGYSVSREKKERFSLILESASTNQTSMYLCASSLGGNTEAFFGQGTRLTVV.

The chain links TRBV5-1 to TRBJ2-7, with D perhaps matching TRBD1 (6 bases). Germline V lookup: CDR1 SGHRS, CDR2 YFSETQ. This CDR3 spans 16 amino acids. Trimming took 1 base from V and 0 from J, leaving 14 bases between them. The CDR3 reads CASSLSPDRSSYEQYF. In DNA form, the CDR3 reads TGCGCCAGCAGCTTGTCCCCGGACAGATCCTCCTACGAGCAGTACTTC.